The 27 T cell receptor beta chains listed next were all sequenced from one sample in a study of blood T cell repertoires in COVID-19. The protocol was immunoSEQ multiplex PCR, while the TCRdb copy is restricted to in-frame clones and leaves out a portion. Among 45,000 to 50,000 clones listed, around nine tenths were seen once. Sequences were obtained from peripheral blood. The source is a man over 45 with acute or convalescent COVID-19.

V is TRBV6-5 and J is TRBJ2-2; the match to TRBD2 covers 9 bases. The CDR3 has 15 amino acids. In germline, CDR1 is MNHEY, CDR2 SVGAGI. Trimming took 4 bases from V and 0 from J; bases not matched to a gene: 0. This CDR3 reads CASSWTSANTGELFF. CDR3 bases: TGTGCCAGCAGTTGGACTAGCGCGAACACCGGGGAGCTGTTTTTT.

In nucleotides, the CDR3 is TGTGCCAGTAGCCCAAGTCTAGCGGGAGACTTGAAGACCCAGTACTTC. Translation gives CASSPSLAGDLKTQYF. This chain joins TRBV19 and TRBJ2-5; 10 bases agree with TRBD2. Per the germline V gene, CDR1 is LNHDA and CDR2 is SQIVND (reference sequence). V trimming: 6 bases; J trimming: 6 bases; junction bases outside the gene matches: 13. The CDR3 totals 16 residues.

The chain carries TRBV9 and TRBJ2-1; 10 bases align to TRBD2. This CDR3 has 15 amino acids. Germline-derived CDR1 and CDR2 are SGDLS and YYNGEE. V was pared by 3 bases and J by 0 bases, with 0 bases of the junction left unmatched. Here the CDR3 DNA reads TGTGCCAGCAGCGGGACTAGCGGCTCCTACAATGAGCAGTTCTTC. It is translated as CASSGTSGSYNEQFF.

The chain couples TRBV3-1 (or the pseudogene TRBV3-2) to TRBJ1-4; weak D call: TRBD1 (6 bases). The CDR3 runs to 14 residues. V shed 4 bases and J shed 4 bases, with 10 bases lying between them. The germline CDR1 and CDR2 sequences are LGHDT and YNNKEL (reference sequence). In nucleotides, the CDR3 is TGTGCCAGCAGCCTTGGACAGCATAATGAAAAACTGTTTTTT. It yields the protein CASSLGQHNEKLFF.

The chain is built from TRBV5-1 and TRBJ2-7; 7 positions match TRBD2. J lost 5 bases, V lost 5 bases, and 13 bases had no gene match. Germline-derived CDR1 and CDR2 are SGHRS and YFSETQ. The CDR3 runs to 15 residues. The CDR3 DNA is TGCGCCAGCAGAAATCTGCGCCGGGACTACGACGAGCAGTACTTC. Its protein product is CASRNLRRDYDEQYF.

The chain employs TRBV29-1 and TRBJ1-2; 9 nucleotides line up with TRBD1. The germline V gene encodes CDR1 SQVTM and CDR2 ANQGSEA. After removal of 0 bases from V and 2 bases from J, the junction contained 4 bases not matched to a gene. The CDR3 has 15 amino acids. In DNA form, the CDR3 reads TGCAGCGTTGAAGATTCGGGACAGGGCAACTATGGCTACACCTTC. Its translation: CSVEDSGQGNYGYTF.

The sample holds a few counts of this clone. The V gene is TRBV4-2, the J gene TRBJ2-2; TRBD2 aligns across 9 bases. The CDR3 spans 17 residues. After removal of 1 base from V and 2 bases from J, the junction contained 5 bases not matched to a gene. The germline CDR1 and CDR2 sequences are LGHNA and YNFKEQ. The CDR3 reads CASSQGLAGLNTGELFF. CDR3 nucleotide sequence: TGTGCCAGCAGCCAAGGGCTAGCGGGGCTTAACACCGGGGAGCTGTTTTTT.

The V call is TRBV19, the J call TRBJ2-5; TRBD1 aligns across 11 bases. With V trimmed by 2 bases and J by 4 bases, 3 bases remained unmatched. There are 15 residues in the CDR3. Germline CDR1 reads LNHDA; CDR2 reads SQIVND (reference sequence). The DNA of the CDR3 is TGTGCCAGTAGTATATTGGGGACAGGGGGAGAGACCCAGTACTTC. Protein sequence: CASSILGTGGETQYF. Complete variable domain (other parts from reference TRBV19 and TRBJ2-5): DGGITQSPKYLFRKEGQNVTLSCEQNLNHDAMYWYRQDPGQGLRLIYYSQIVNDFQKGDIAEGYSVSREKKESFPLTVTSAQKNPTAFYLCASSILGTGGETQYFGPGTRLLVL.

This clone was picked up one time. The V call is TRBV5-1, the J call TRBJ1-4; no definite D call. This CDR3 spans 14 amino acids. The V end was cut by 0 bases, the J end by 4 bases, with 7 bases between. Germline CDR1 SGHRS, CDR2 YFSETQ. DNA for the CDR3: TGCGCCAGCAGCTTGGTGACGGGTAATGAAAAACTGTTTTTT. Translating gives CASSLVTGNEKLFF.

This chain links TRBV29-1 with TRBJ2-7; TRBD1 matches at 7 bases. The CDR3 spans 12 residues. Losses at the gene ends were 2 bases for V and 2 bases for J; bases not matched to a gene: 0. Germline assignment: CDR1 SQVTM and CDR2 ANQGSEA. The CDR3 DNA reads TGCAGCGTTGAACAGGGGGCCTACGAGCAGTACTTC. As protein: CSVEQGAYEQYF.

This clone was detected a few times. J is TRBJ2-1 and V is TRBV9; D call uncertain. The CDR3 has 14 amino acids. Between the trimmed V and J ends, which lost 0 bases and 3 bases, there was a span of 7 bases. Germline CDR1 is SGDLS and CDR2 is YYNGEE. This chain's CDR3 is CASSVGNSYNEQFF. The CDR3 region has the DNA TGTGCCAGCAGCGTAGGCAATAGCTACAATGAGCAGTTCTTC.

This clone was picked up one time. The genes are TRBV20-1 and TRBJ1-2, with 11 positions matching TRBD1. The CDR3 has 15 amino acids. The germline V gene has CDR1 DFQATT and CDR2 SNEGSKA (reference sequence). The junction had 12 bases not matched to a gene; V was cut back by 3 bases and J by 9 bases. The CDR3 DNA reads TGCAGTGCTAGTGGGACAGGGGGAAGCTATGCCCGCTACACCTTC. Its translation is CSASGTGGSYARYTF.

This clone turned up a few times. This chain's CDR3 is CASFLGLAGDEQYF. The CDR3 region has the DNA TGTGCCAGCTTCCTGGGACTAGCAGGGGACGAGCAGTACTTC. The rearrangement joins TRBV2 to TRBJ2-7; 9 nucleotides agree with TRBD2. In germline, CDR1 is SNHLY, CDR2 FYNNEI. The J segment lost 5 bases and the V segment lost 8 bases, leaving 10 bases of the junction unmatched. There are 14 residues in the CDR3.

V and J are TRBV6-1 and TRBJ2-7; tentative D call: TRBD2 (6 bases). Trimming took off 3 bases at V and 5 bases at J, with 26 bases between the two ends. This CDR3 has 18 residues. Germline assignment: CDR1 MNHNS and CDR2 SASEGT. This chain's CDR3 is CASSDIYFGGAGGNEQYF. The CDR3 DNA reads TGTGCCAGCAGTGATATCTATTTTGGGGGAGCTGGAGGGAACGAGCAGTACTTC.

This clone was seen only a few times. The chain recombines TRBV6-5 with TRBJ1-3; no firm D call. CDR1 and CDR2 from the germline V gene are MNHEY and SVGAGI. The CDR3 sequence is 13 residues long. V lost 4 bases and J 1 base, leaving 5 bases between the germline ends. The CDR3 spells CASSSQSGNTIYF. The CDR3 nucleotides are TGTGCCAGCAGTTCCCAATCTGGAAACACCATATATTTT.

The V call is TRBV29-1, the J call TRBJ2-1; 8 bases are shared with TRBD1. Germline CDR1 and CDR2: SQVTM and ANQGSEA. This CDR3 spans 15 amino acids. Trimming took 6 bases from V and 5 from J; bases not matched to a gene: 12. CDR3: CSVHRGWPGDNEQFF. In DNA form, the CDR3 reads TGCAGCGTCCACAGGGGGTGGCCTGGGGACAATGAGCAGTTCTTC.

The chain uses TRBV5-1 and TRBJ2-7; TRBD2 aligns across 12 bases. With 1 base clipped from V and 2 bases from J, the junction kept 7 bases outside the gene matches. From germline, CDR1 is SGHRS and CDR2 YFSETQ. The CDR3 runs to 17 residues. Here the CDR3 reads CASSLKLAGGRTYEQYF. Written as DNA, the CDR3 is TGCGCCAGCAGCTTGAAGCTAGCGGGGGGGAGAACCTACGAGCAGTACTTC.

The chain has TRBV5-6 and TRBJ1-4; no firm D call. Looked up from germline, CDR1 is SGHDT and CDR2 is YYEEEE. The V end was cut by 0 bases, the J end by 10 bases, with 16 bases between. The CDR3 runs to 15 residues. The CDR3 loop is CASSLGWNAEGKLFF. CDR3 nucleotides: TGTGCCAGCAGCTTGGGGTGGAACGCTGAGGGAAAACTGTTTTTT.

The genes are TRBV29-1 and TRBJ2-1, with 8 bases that match TRBD2. The CDR3 has 14 residues. The V and J ends lost 4 bases and 5 bases, in that order; junction bases with no gene match: 7. The germline V gene encodes CDR1 SQVTM and CDR2 ANQGSEA. The CDR3 sequence is CSVGTSSIDNEQFF. The CDR3 nucleotides read TGCAGCGTTGGGACTAGCTCCATCGACAATGAGCAGTTCTTC.

This clone was counted many times. The same CDR3 can be traced to other DNA sequences in this sample. The J gene is TRBJ1-1, the V gene TRBV5-1, with D maybe TRBD1 (6 bases). V was shortened by 4 bases and J by 1 base, with 14 bases between the two germline ends. CDR3 length equals 15 residues. Germline V CDR1 and CDR2: SGHRS, YFSETQ. CDR3 sequence: CASSPREGGNTEAFF. In DNA form, the CDR3 reads TGCGCCAGCAGCCCCAGGGAGGGGGGGAACACTGAAGCTTTCTTT.

This clone came up once. This rearrangement joins TRBV3-1 (or the pseudogene TRBV3-2) to TRBJ1-4; D remains ambiguous. With 5 bases removed from V and 9 bases from J, the gap between germline ends came to 19 bases. CDR1 is LGHDT, CDR2 YNNKEL, per germline (reference sequence). This CDR3 comprises 15 residues. CDR3: CASSASMQLMKKLFF. The DNA of the CDR3 is TGTGCCAGCAGCGCCTCAATGCAACTAATGAAAAAACTGTTTTTT.

V and J are TRBV6-1 and TRBJ1-4, with 8 bases matching TRBD1. Germline V gene sequence: CDR1 MNHNS, CDR2 SASEGT. The V and J ends lost 3 bases and 5 bases, in that order; junction bases with no gene match: 8. There are 16 residues in the CDR3. The CDR3: CASSDPGQGRNEKLFF. In nucleotides, the CDR3 is TGTGCCAGCAGTGACCCCGGACAGGGCCGAAATGAAAAACTGTTTTTT.

As DNA, the CDR3 is TGTGCCACCAGTGATTCAATGCCTAGTACGCAGTATTTT. Translating gives CATSDSMPSTQYF. The genes are TRBV24-1 and TRBJ2-3; D unclear. The length of the CDR3 is 13 residues. Trimming removed 2 bases at V and 8 bases at J, with 10 bases between. Germline V CDR1 and CDR2: KGHDR, SFDVKD.

This sequence joins TRBV7-2 and TRBJ2-2, with TRBD1 matching over 9 bases. There are 14 residues in the CDR3. With V trimmed by 6 bases and J by 7 bases, 6 bases remained unmatched. The germline CDR1 and CDR2 sequences are SGHTA and FQGNSA. CDR3 region: CASRFDRGYGELFF. The CDR3 region has the DNA TGTGCCAGCAGATTTGACAGGGGGTACGGGGAGCTGTTTTTT.

The chain employs TRBV28 and TRBJ1-2; 9 bases map to TRBD1. The V and J ends lost 7 bases and 6 bases, in that order; junction bases with no gene match: 9. The CDR3 spans 14 residues. Per the germline V gene, CDR1 is MDHEN and CDR2 is SYDVKM. CDR3 sequence (DNA): TGTGCCAGCACCCTTGTTACAGGGGGCAATGGCTACACCTTC. Amino acid sequence: CASTLVTGGNGYTF.

V and J are TRBV5-6 and TRBJ2-4; TRBD1 agrees at 10 bases. The V gene's germline CDR1 is SGHDT and CDR2 YYEEEE. The CDR3 totals 13 residues. The V and J ends lost 2 bases and 8 bases, in that order; junction bases with no gene match: 1. CDR3 bases: TGTGCCAGCAGCTTCGACAGGGGGCACATTCAGTACTTC. Amino acids: CASSFDRGHIQYF.

This chain joins TRBV7-8 and TRBJ2-5; TRBD2 agrees at 9 bases. Germline V gives CDR1 SGHVS, CDR2 FQNEAQ. The CDR3 runs to 19 residues. V shed 5 bases, J shed 2 bases, and the junction held 18 bases outside the gene matches. CDR3 sequence: CASSPSRLAAREQQETQYF. CDR3 nucleotide sequence: TGTGCCAGCAGCCCTAGCCGACTAGCGGCCCGCGAACAGCAAGAGACCCAGTACTTC. The full variable domain, its missing parts supplied by reference TRBV7-8 and TRBJ2-5, is GAGVSQSPRYKVAKRGQDVALRCDPISGHVSLFWYQQALGQGPEFLTYFQNEAQLDKSGLPSDRFFAERPEGSVSTLKIQRTQQEDSAVYLCASSPSRLAAREQQETQYFGPGTRLLVL.